These 29 T cell receptor beta chains originate from one sample sequenced in a study of cytomegalovirus exposure and HLA in healthy donors. PCR primers comprised 60 Vbeta and 13 Jbeta primers. Profiling relied on immunoSEQ multiplex PCR, and the TCRdb table lists in-frame clones only, not all of them. The top ten clones hold 2.3% of a sample with just over 150,000 clones, approximately 85% of them seen once. Material for sequencing was PBMCs. These receptors came from a woman younger than 30 in good health and CMV-seronegative.

V usage is TRBV28 and J usage is TRBJ1-2; TRBD1 is a possible D gene (6 bases). The CDR3 length is 13 residues. V dropped 6 bases and J dropped 5 bases, with 13 bases sitting between them. The V gene's germline CDR1 is MDHEN and CDR2 SYDVKM. CDR3 region: CASRSGQSYGYTF. CDR3 nucleotides: TGTGCCAGCAGGTCAGGACAGTCTTATGGCTACACCTTC.

The rearrangement links TRBV28 to TRBJ1-5; 10 nucleotides agree with TRBD1. CDR3 size: 17 residues. V dropped 0 bases and J dropped 6; count of bases not matched to a gene: 8. CDR1 and CDR2 from the germline V gene are MDHEN and SYDVKM. This CDR3 reads CASSLWSTGGVGQPQHF. DNA for the CDR3: TGTGCCAGCAGTTTATGGTCGACAGGGGGCGTGGGTCAGCCCCAGCATTTT.

The chain uses TRBV18 and TRBJ1-2, with TRBD1 identical over 7 bases. Germline lookup yields CDR1 KGHSH and CDR2 LQKENI. The CDR3 sequence is 15 residues long. The V gene end was trimmed by 4 bases and the J gene end by 4 bases; junction bases not matched to a gene: 9. The CDR3, as DNA: TGTGCCAGCTCACTAGCGGAGGGGGCGATCTATGGCTACACCTTC. Protein sequence: CASSLAEGAIYGYTF.

The chain is built from TRBV6-6 and TRBJ2-5; possible D gene TRBD2, 6 bases. V lost 4 bases and J 3 bases, leaving 18 bases between the germline ends. Per the germline V gene, CDR1 is MNHNY and CDR2 is SVGAGI (reference sequence). CDR3 length equals 16 residues. CDR3 residues: CASSSPLLARKETQYF. In DNA, the CDR3 is TGTGCCAGCAGTTCCCCGCTGCTAGCGAGGAAAGAGACCCAGTACTTC.

The chain recombines TRBV5-1 with TRBJ2-7; D not certain. Germline V gives CDR1 SGHRS, CDR2 YFSETQ. The CDR3 length is 12 residues. V was cut by 3 bases and J by 3 bases, with 7 bases left in between. The CDR3 region has the DNA TGCGCCAGCAGCTCGCAGGACTACGAGCAGTACTTC. This encodes CASSSQDYEQYF.

The sample holds one count of this clone. The chain recombines TRBV15 with TRBJ2-2; D is possibly TRBD1 (6 bases). This CDR3 has 15 residues. V gave up 5 bases and J gave up 6 bases, with 16 bases separating them. Germline V CDR1 and CDR2: LNHNV, YYDKDF (reference sequence). This CDR3 is CATSPIIGGAGELFF. The CDR3 DNA sequence: TGTGCCACCAGCCCTATAATTGGGGGCGCCGGGGAGCTGTTTTTT.

V is TRBV30 and J is TRBJ1-5; D gene uncertain. Germline V gene data show CDR1 as GTSNPN and CDR2 as SVGIG (reference sequence). The V end lost 1 base, the J end lost 7 bases, and 17 bases lay between the germline ends. This CDR3 has 15 residues. The CDR3 sequence: CAWSDGLGVGQPQHF. The CDR3 DNA reads as TGTGCCTGGAGTGACGGTCTCGGGGTTGGACAGCCCCAGCATTTT.

J is TRBJ2-6 and V is TRBV9; perhaps TRBD1 as D (6 bases). V dropped 2 bases and J dropped 1 base, with 19 bases sitting between them. Germline V gives CDR1 SGDLS, CDR2 YYNGEE. This CDR3 comprises 19 residues. The CDR3 nucleotides are TGTGCCAGCAGCGTCGAATGGGGGCTTGTAGGATCTGGGGCCAACGTCCTGACTTTC. Protein: CASSVEWGLVGSGANVLTF.

CDR3 DNA sequence: TGTGCCAGCAGCTCAGCCCTTCAGGGGGAACGGGAAGCTTTCTTT. Its protein product is CASSSALQGEREAFF. The chain links TRBV6-1 to TRBJ1-1, with 7 bases matching TRBD1. With V trimmed by 6 bases and J by 8 bases, 15 bases remained unmatched. The germline V gene encodes CDR1 MNHNS and CDR2 SASEGT. This CDR3 comprises 15 residues.

The chain uses TRBV7-9 and TRBJ2-7, with D possibly matching TRBD2 (5 bases). V was cut by 5 bases and J by 6 bases, with 17 bases left in between. In germline, CDR1 is SEHNR, CDR2 FQNEAQ (reference sequence). The CDR3 runs 14 residues. CDR3 sequence (DNA): TGTGCCAGCAGCCGACTTAGCGAGGCGGCCGAGCAGTACTTC. As protein: CASSRLSEAAEQYF.

The rearrangement joins TRBV7-2 to TRBJ2-1, with D perhaps matching TRBD2 (6 bases). CDR3 length: 14 residues. Trimming took off 1 base at V and 7 bases at J, with 11 bases between the two ends. Germline V CDR1 and CDR2: SGHTA, FQGNSA. The CDR3, as DNA: TGTGCCAGCAGCTTAGGCGGGATTGCTAATGAGCAGTTCTTC. Its translation is CASSLGGIANEQFF.

This sequence joins TRBV10-3 and TRBJ1-1, with TRBD1 matching 7 bases. The CDR3 length is 12 residues. The V segment lost 3 bases and the J segment 7 bases; nucleotides outside the gene matches: 2. The V gene's germline CDR1 is ENHRY and CDR2 SYGVKD. In DNA form, the CDR3 reads TGTGCCATCAGTGATCAGGGGGTTGAAGCTTTCTTT. Translation: CAISDQGVEAFF.

The V call is TRBV28, the J call TRBJ2-1; D call uncertain. The CDR3 contains 15 residues. In germline, CDR1 is MDHEN, CDR2 SYDVKM. Between the trimmed V and J ends, which lost 3 bases and 9 bases, there was a span of 18 bases. CDR3 in amino acids: CASSFSLRLFGEQFF. Here the CDR3 DNA reads TGTGCCAGCAGTTTTTCACTACGTCTCTTCGGTGAGCAGTTCTTC.

The chain is built from TRBV27 and TRBJ2-5; D perhaps matches TRBD2 (5 bases). V was shortened by 6 bases and J by 1 base, with 18 bases between the two germline ends. The CDR3 sequence is 16 residues long. Germline V gene data show CDR1 as MNHEY and CDR2 as SMNVEV (reference sequence). The CDR3 reads CASSTQKTGTQETQYF. The DNA for the CDR3 is TGTGCCAGCAGCACACAAAAGACGGGAACCCAAGAGACCCAGTACTTC.

V and J are TRBV7-2 and TRBJ2-7; 7 nucleotides match TRBD1. The CDR3 is 14 residues long. The V gene's germline CDR1 is SGHTA and CDR2 FQGNSA. The V gene end was trimmed by 1 base and the J gene end by 1 base; junction bases not matched to a gene: 1. The CDR3 DNA reads TGTGCCAGCAGCTTAGACAGGGGATCCTACGAGCAGTACTTC. This encodes CASSLDRGSYEQYF.

The rearrangement links TRBV29-1 to TRBJ2-7; tentatively, D is TRBD2 (5 bases). The V end lost 4 bases, the J end lost 6 bases, and 13 bases lay between the germline ends. The CDR3 totals 12 residues. Germline V gene sequence: CDR1 SQVTM, CDR2 ANQGSEA. CDR3 sequence: CSVVGRYGEQYF. CDR3 bases: TGCAGCGTTGTTGGGAGATATGGCGAGCAGTACTTC.

This sequence joins TRBV2 and TRBJ2-7, with D perhaps matching TRBD1 (5 bases). Trimming stripped 3 bases from V and 7 bases from J, with 16 bases between. The CDR3 loop spans 14 amino acids. Germline loops: CDR1 SNHLY, CDR2 FYNNEI. CDR3 sequence (DNA): TGTGCCAGCAGTGAGGGTTGGGGCCAGTGGGAGCAGTACTTC. This translates into CASSEGWGQWEQYF. The complete variable domain, with remaining parts taken from reference TRBV2 and TRBJ2-7, reads EPEVTQTPSHQVTQMGQEVILRCVPISNHLYFYWYRQILGQKVEFLVSFYNNEISEKSEIFDDQFSVERPDGSNFTLKIRSTKLEDSAMYFCASSEGWGQWEQYFGPGTRLTVT.

V is TRBV11-2 and J is TRBJ2-2; 7 bases agree with TRBD1. V lost 1 base to trimming and J lost 6 bases; unmatched junction nucleotides: 8. This CDR3 spans 16 amino acids. Germline CDR1 and CDR2: SGHAT and FQNNGV. The CDR3 here is CASSLGLTGFPGELFF. Written as DNA, the CDR3 is TGTGCCAGCAGCTTAGGTTTGACAGGGTTCCCCGGGGAGCTGTTTTTT.

The chain joins TRBV28 to TRBJ1-1, with 7 bases fitting TRBD1. CDR1 and CDR2 (germline): MDHEN, SYDVKM. The ends lost 3 bases at V and 2 bases at J; junction bases unmatched: 6. This CDR3 region has 15 residues. CDR3 sequence: CASSFMGTANTEAFF. The CDR3 region has the DNA TGTGCCAGCAGTTTCATGGGGACAGCCAACACTGAAGCTTTCTTT.

In this sample, this clone turned up once. This rearrangement joins TRBV7-8 to TRBJ2-7, with 13 positions matching TRBD2. Trimming took 0 bases from V and 3 from J; bases not matched to a gene: 8. CDR3 length: 18 amino acids. The germline CDR1 and CDR2 sequences are SGHVS and FQNEAQ. The CDR3 sequence is CASSLAVTSGRSYYEQYF. CDR3 bases: TGTGCCAGCAGCTTAGCGGTGACTAGCGGGAGGAGTTACTACGAGCAGTACTTC.

Worth noting for this clone: Compared with germline, one end of the junction differs, possibly owing to a read error. V and J are TRBV5-1 and TRBJ1-4; 8 nucleotides align to TRBD1. The CDR3 consists of 16 residues. The V gene's germline CDR1 is SGHRS and CDR2 YFSETQ. As DNA, the CDR3 is TGCGCCAACAGCCCAGGACCGGACAGGGTCAATGAAAAACTGTTTTTT. Residues: CANSPGPDRVNEKLFF.

The rearrangement joins TRBV28 to TRBJ1-2; TRBD1 matches 7 bases. Looked up from germline, CDR1 is MDHEN and CDR2 is SYDVKM. The ends lost 4 bases at V and 1 base at J; junction bases unmatched: 15. CDR3 length equals 18 residues. The DNA of the CDR3 is TGTGCCAGCAGTTCCCCCCTAGGAGCGACAGGGCTTAACTATGGCTACACCTTC. Translated: CASSSPLGATGLNYGYTF.

This chain links TRBV4-3 with TRBJ2-1; D is possibly TRBD2 (6 bases). CDR1 LGHNA and CDR2 YSLEER come from the germline V gene. The V gene lost 0 bases and the J gene lost 10 bases, with 16 bases spanning the gap. The CDR3 runs to 15 residues. The CDR3 reads CASSQDGSTSREQFF. The CDR3 DNA sequence: TGCGCCAGCAGCCAAGACGGGAGTACCTCTCGGGAGCAGTTCTTC.

The rearrangement links TRBV7-9 to TRBJ1-2, with a possible D match to TRBD1 (6 bases). This CDR3 is built from 15 residues. V shed 8 bases and J shed 1 base, with 17 bases lying between them. The V gene's germline CDR1 is SEHNR and CDR2 FQNEAQ (reference sequence). This CDR3 reads CASGLPRGLNYGYTF. DNA for the CDR3: TGTGCCAGCGGTCTGCCCAGGGGCCTTAACTATGGCTACACCTTC.

The V and J genes are TRBV6-1 and TRBJ1-3, with a weak D call TRBD1 (6 bases). The CDR3 totals 14 residues. Germline V CDR1 and CDR2: MNHNS, SASEGT. The V end was cut by 6 bases, the J end by 4 bases, with 13 bases between. The CDR3 nucleotides read TGTGCCAGCAGGGCGGGGGCGAGGGGAAACACCATATATTTT. Protein sequence: CASRAGARGNTIYF.

V and J are TRBV6-5 and TRBJ2-2, with 7 bases identical to TRBD1. Germline V gives CDR1 MNHEY, CDR2 SVGAGI. The CDR3 spans 15 residues. V gave up 6 bases and J gave up 5 bases; unmatched junction bases: 9. The DNA of the CDR3 is TGTGCCAGCAGCCCCAGACAGGGTTGGACCGGGGAGCTGTTTTTT. It encodes CASSPRQGWTGELFF.

The chain recombines TRBV11-2 with TRBJ2-7, with D possibly TRBD1 on 5 matching bases. The CDR3 has 14 residues. Germline values: CDR1 SGHAT, CDR2 FQNNGV. With 1 base removed from V and 2 bases from J, the gap between germline ends came to 9 bases. CDR3 sequence reads: CASSLVAGTYEQYF. DNA of the CDR3: TGTGCCAGCAGCTTAGTGGCAGGGACCTACGAGCAGTACTTC.

The chain carries TRBV27 and TRBJ2-1; weak D call: TRBD1 (6 bases). The V gene's germline CDR1 is MNHEY and CDR2 SMNVEV (reference sequence). The V end lost 6 bases, the J end lost 0 bases, and 18 bases lay between the germline ends. The CDR3 is 17 residues long. The CDR3 nucleotides read TGTGCCAGCAGAGCTTACAACAGGGAGAGCTCCTACAATGAGCAGTTCTTC. It codes for CASRAYNRESSYNEQFF.

V gene TRBV4-2 combines with J gene TRBJ1-1; D is undetermined. The ends were cut back, 1 base at V and 8 bases at J, with 14 bases in the middle. CDR1 is LGHNA, CDR2 YNFKEQ, per germline. CDR3 length: 14 amino acids. The CDR3 DNA follows: TGTGCCAGCAGCCAAGTCCCCGGCGGAACCGAAGCTTTCTTT. Its protein product is CASSQVPGGTEAFF.